These 24 T cell receptor beta chains were all obtained from the same sample, sequenced in a study of cytomegalovirus exposure and HLA in healthy donors. The PCR ran on 60 Vbeta and 13 Jbeta primers. The table came from immunoSEQ multiplex PCR; TCRdb's copy has only in-frame clones and leaves some out. This table has around 120,000 clones, roughly 9% appearing once. Sequencing was carried out using PBMCs. These receptors were taken from a man under 40 in good health and CMV-seronegative.

This clone was seen a few times. The J gene is TRBJ2-3, the V gene TRBV27; 9 bases agree with TRBD2. CDR1 MNHEY and CDR2 SMNVEV come from the germline V gene (reference sequence). V lost 6 bases and J lost 0; bases outside the gene matches: 1. This CDR3 contains 14 residues. The CDR3, as DNA: TGTGCCAGCAGAACTAGCGGGAGCACAGATACGCAGTATTTT. It encodes CASRTSGSTDTQYF.

This clone came up a few times. The rearrangement joins TRBV6-1 to TRBJ1-2, with a possible D match to TRBD1 (5 bases). The germline V gene has CDR1 MNHNS and CDR2 SASEGT. V lost 0 bases to trimming and J lost 5 bases, with 13 bases between them. The CDR3 totals 15 residues. This CDR3 is CASSEAGRAGYGYTF. CDR3 coding DNA: TGTGCCAGCAGTGAAGCGGGCAGGGCCGGTTATGGCTACACCTTC.

The chain employs TRBV27 and TRBJ2-1, with D possibly matching TRBD1 (5 bases). V lost 0 bases to trimming and J lost 7 bases, with 13 bases between them. From germline, CDR1 is MNHEY and CDR2 SMNVEV (reference sequence). The CDR3 contains 15 residues. The CDR3 here is CASSLSDTYRNEQFF. The CDR3 nucleotides are TGTGCCAGCAGTTTATCGGACACATATAGAAATGAGCAGTTCTTC.

The CDR3 DNA follows: TGTGCCAGCAGTCGTTATAGCAATCAGCCCCAGCATTTT. Translating gives CASSRYSNQPQHF. The V gene is TRBV28, the J gene TRBJ1-5; D call uncertain. Deletions cut 5 bases from V and 0 bases from J, with 5 bases between. Germline lookup yields CDR1 MDHEN and CDR2 SYDVKM. The CDR3 runs 13 residues.

The V gene is TRBV12-1, the J gene TRBJ1-1; the tabulated D call, TRBD1, remains unverified against the DNA. TRBV12-1 is labeled a pseudogene. This CDR3 is 15 amino acids long. CDR3 coding DNA: TGTGCCAGCAGCTCTGAGGGGGTCCTGGACCCTGAAGCTTTCTTT. As protein: CASSSEGVLDPEAFF.

The V and J genes are TRBV6-1 and TRBJ1-1; D not certain. V was shortened by 5 bases and J by 1 base, with 11 bases between the two germline ends. CDR3 size: 14 residues. The germline V gene has CDR1 MNHNS and CDR2 SASEGT. As DNA, the CDR3 is TGTGCCAGCAGTCCAAAACCAGGGAACACTGAAGCTTTCTTT. As protein: CASSPKPGNTEAFF.

The rearrangement joins TRBV6-5 to TRBJ2-7; possibly TRBD2 for D (6 bases). Germline V lookup: CDR1 MNHEY, CDR2 SVGAGI. The length of the CDR3 is 13 residues. V lost 2 bases and J 7 bases, leaving 12 bases between the germline ends. CDR3 bases: TGTGCCAGCAGTTACGGAGGGTTAGGGGAGCAGTACTTC. As protein: CASSYGGLGEQYF.

The V call is TRBV5-4, the J call TRBJ2-7; maybe TRBD1 (6 bases). V lost 4 bases and J lost 2, with 13 bases in between. Germline-derived CDR1 and CDR2 are SGHNT and YYREEE (reference sequence). CDR3 length: 14 amino acids. The CDR3 DNA follows: TGTGCCAGCAGCCCGCAGGGGAGTACCTACGAGCAGTACTTC. Its protein product is CASSPQGSTYEQYF.

This clone was picked up a small number of times. The rearrangement joins TRBV19 to TRBJ1-2, with 7 bases that match TRBD1. The V segment lost 6 bases and the J segment 3 bases; nucleotides outside the gene matches: 7. CDR1 is LNHDA, CDR2 SQIVND, per germline (reference sequence). The CDR3 has 14 residues. Written as DNA, the CDR3 is TGTGCCAGTAGCTACAAAAGGGGGCACTATGGCTACACCTTC. Protein product: CASSYKRGHYGYTF. Combining the CDR3 with reference TRBV19 and TRBJ1-2 gives the whole variable domain DGGITQSPKYLFRKEGQNVTLSCEQNLNHDAMYWYRQDPGQGLRLIYYSQIVNDFQKGDIAEGYSVSREKKESFPLTVTSAQKNPTAFYLCASSYKRGHYGYTFGSGTRLTVV.

The CDR3, as DNA: TGTGCCAGCTCACAGGGACAGGGGAACACTGAAGCTTTCTTT. Translated, it gives CASSQGQGNTEAFF. The chain carries TRBV18 and TRBJ1-1; 9 nucleotides line up with TRBD1. After removal of 4 bases from V and 1 base from J, the junction contained 1 base not matched to a gene. The germline gives CDR1 KGHSH, CDR2 LQKENI. The CDR3 runs to 14 residues. Based on the CDR3 plus reference TRBV18 and TRBJ1-1, the full variable domain is NAGVMQNPRHLVRRRGQEARLRCSPMKGHSHVYWYRQLPEEGLKFMVYLQKENIIDESGMPKERFSAEFPKEGPSILRIQQVVRGDSAAYFCASSQGQGNTEAFFGQGTRLTVV.

The chain employs TRBV4-1 and TRBJ2-5, with 8 positions matching TRBD1. CDR3 length: 17 residues. CDR1 and CDR2 from the germline V gene are MGHRA and YSYEKL. Losses at the gene ends were 0 bases for V and 5 bases for J; bases not matched to a gene: 11. CDR3 sequence reads: CASSQEGQGASKETQYF. CDR3 DNA: TGCGCCAGCAGCCAAGAAGGGCAGGGGGCTTCAAAGGAGACCCAGTACTTC.

This clone came up a few times. For the CDR3, the DNA is TGTGCCGGTTTGGGGACAGGGAAAGGCACGCAGTACTTC. Amino acid sequence: CAGLGTGKGTQYF. The rearrangement links TRBV30 to TRBJ2-7; 9 bases map to TRBD1. V shed 8 bases and J 9 bases; nucleotides not matched to a gene: 14. Germline assignment: CDR1 GTSNPN and CDR2 SVGIG (reference sequence). The CDR3 has 13 amino acids. Variable domain in full (rest from reference TRBV30 and TRBJ2-7): SQTIHQWPATLVQPVGSPLSLECTVEGTSNPNLYWYRQAAGRGLQLLFYSVGIGQISSEVPQNLSASRPQDRQFILSSKKLLLSDSGFYLCAGLGTGKGTQYFGPGTRLTVT.

This clone was counted only a few times. This rearrangement joins TRBV28 to TRBJ2-7, with 9 bases lining up with TRBD1. With V trimmed by 4 bases and J by 7 bases, 11 bases remained unmatched. CDR3 length: 15 amino acids. CDR1 is MDHEN, CDR2 SYDVKM, per germline. For the CDR3, the DNA is TGTGCCAGCAGTTACAGGGGGCGCGGTTCAGGGGAGCAGTACTTC. It specifies CASSYRGRGSGEQYF.

V gene TRBV28 combines with J gene TRBJ1-4; 9 bases line up with TRBD1. Germline V CDR1 and CDR2: MDHEN, SYDVKM. The CDR3 is 15 residues long. Trimming cost V 8 bases and J 4 bases; bases outside gene matches: 8. CDR3 sequence reads: CASSGQGLGNEKLFF. CDR3 nucleotide sequence: TGTGCCAGCTCCGGACAGGGGTTGGGTAATGAAAAACTGTTTTTT.

V gene TRBV7-9 combines with J gene TRBJ2-3, with TRBD1 as a possible D gene (6 bases). The V gene's germline CDR1 is SEHNR and CDR2 FQNEAQ (reference sequence). CDR3 size: 16 residues. Trimming cost V 7 bases and J 1 base, with 18 bases left between them. The CDR3 protein is CASTEYRDIGTDTQYF. For the CDR3, the DNA is TGTGCCAGCACCGAATACCGGGACATTGGCACAGATACGCAGTATTTT.

This clone was recorded once. The genes are TRBV2 and TRBJ2-1; 9 nucleotides line up with TRBD2. The CDR3 length is 15 residues. Germline trimming cut 7 bases from V and 5 bases from J; bases unmatched to any gene: 9. Looked up from germline, CDR1 is SNHLY and CDR2 is FYNNEI. This CDR3 is CASNPGLARDNEQFF. CDR3 nucleotide sequence: TGTGCCAGCAACCCTGGACTAGCGAGAGACAATGAGCAGTTCTTC.

This clone was seen a handful of times. The rearrangement uses TRBV7-2 and TRBJ2-4; 11 nucleotides match TRBD1. Germline CDR1 reads SGHTA; CDR2 reads FQGNSA. V gave up 3 bases and J gave up 3 bases; unmatched junction bases: 4. This CDR3 contains 16 residues. The CDR3 sequence is CASSLPGTGGKNIQYF. DNA for the CDR3: TGTGCCAGCAGCTTGCCCGGGACAGGGGGCAAAAACATTCAGTACTTC.

V and J are TRBV6-5 and TRBJ1-2; 8 nucleotides line up with TRBD1. The germline V gene has CDR1 MNHEY and CDR2 SVGAGI. CDR3 length: 15 residues. The ends lost 5 bases at V and 8 bases at J; junction bases unmatched: 13. The CDR3 DNA is TGTGCCAGCAGTAGAGAAACAGGGGGATCTGTAGGCTACACCTTC. This gives the protein CASSRETGGSVGYTF.

This clone was seen only a few times. The gene calls are TRBV4-1 and TRBJ2-1; the match to TRBD1 covers 7 bases. Trimming at V came to 0 bases and at J to 4 bases, leaving 6 bases not matched to a gene. CDR3 size: 16 residues. Germline V lookup: CDR1 MGHRA, CDR2 YSYEKL. The CDR3 spells CASSQDFPGQYNEQFF. CDR3 DNA: TGCGCCAGCAGCCAAGATTTCCCGGGACAGTACAATGAGCAGTTCTTC.

CDR3 residues: CASSRQSGGTDTQYF. CDR3 coding DNA: TGCGCCAGCAGCCGCCAAAGCGGGGGTACAGATACGCAGTATTTT. The rearrangement uses TRBV4-3 and TRBJ2-3; the match to TRBD2 covers 8 bases. Germline V gene sequence: CDR1 LGHNA, CDR2 YSLEER. The CDR3 consists of 15 residues. The V segment lost 4 bases and the J segment 3 bases; nucleotides outside the gene matches: 6.

The chain has TRBV11-2 and TRBJ1-1, with 7 bases identical to TRBD1. The germline V gene has CDR1 SGHAT and CDR2 FQNNGV. J was trimmed by 9 bases and V by 7 bases; bases with no gene match: 8. The CDR3 extends over 12 amino acids. This CDR3 reads CASTVGTDKAFF. Here the CDR3 DNA reads TGTGCCAGCACCGTGGGGACAGACAAAGCTTTCTTT. Based on the CDR3 plus reference TRBV11-2 and TRBJ1-1, the full variable domain is EAGVAQSPRYKIIEKRQSVAFWCNPISGHATLYWYQQILGQGPKLLIQFQNNGVVDDSQLPKDRFSAERLKGVDSTLKIQPAKLEDSAVYLCASTVGTDKAFFGQGTRLTVV.

A few counts support this clone. The J gene is TRBJ2-7, the V gene TRBV6-1; unclear D gene. The CDR3 spans 12 residues. CDR1 and CDR2 from the germline V gene are MNHNS and SASEGT. V lost 3 bases, J lost 6 bases, and 9 bases lay in between. The CDR3 region has the DNA TGTGCCAGCAGTGACGGGTTGGGCGAGCAGTACTTC. It specifies CASSDGLGEQYF.

In the case of this clone: Mismatch with germline at one junction end may stem from a read error. J is TRBJ2-1 and V is TRBV30, with a tentative D call TRBD1 (5 bases). This CDR3 region has 14 residues. Germline CDR1 and CDR2: GTSNPN and SVGIG (reference sequence). The CDR3 is CAWSKGISHNEQFF. DNA for the CDR3: TGTGCCTGGAGTAAGGGGATCTCCCACAATGAGCAGTTCTTC.

This clone turned up a few times. The chain combines TRBV7-2 with TRBJ2-3; 7 positions match TRBD1. Germline CDR1 SGHTA, CDR2 FQGNSA. The CDR3 has 15 residues. Trimming removed 5 bases from V and 2 bases from J; junction bases left unmatched: 7. The CDR3 region is CASSTRQGYTDTQYF. The CDR3 DNA reads TGTGCCAGCAGCACGCGACAGGGTTACACAGATACGCAGTATTTT.